This note documents a single T cell receptor (beta chain) sequence. This specimen comes from a study of shared clonotypes between healthy human individuals. CDR1 LNHNV and CDR2 YYDKDF come from the germline V gene (reference sequence). The CDR3 is 16 amino acids. Trimming took 0 bases from V and 0 from J, leaving 9 bases between them. Clones were sequenced by immunoSEQ multiplex PCR, and TCRdb holds only the in-frame ones, with some missing. In the table there are some 2,100,000 clones, 90% to 96% of which are singletons. The TCR originated in a man younger than 35 in good health. Sequenced: naive CD4+ T cells sorted from blood. Subset: CD45RA+ positively selected. This rearrangement joins TRBV15 to TRBJ2-1; no firm D call. CDR3 sequence reads: CATSREPGSSYNEQFF. As DNA, the CDR3 is TGTGCCACCAGCAGAGAACCCGGTAGCTCCTACAATGAGCAGTTCTTC.